Listed below are T cell receptor beta chains from one sample, sequenced in a study of cytomegalovirus exposure and HLA in healthy donors. Generated by immunoSEQ multiplex PCR, the TCRdb table keeps only in-frame clones and is missing some. The data show about 140,000 clones, 73% seen once. Sequencing was carried out using PBMCs. The receptors here all came from a human donor in good health. CDR3s include the opening cysteine and the closing phenylalanine or tryptophan. A D gene is named only where the DNA matches it firmly. Size tells how often a clone was seen (once, few, many) or the class of an expanded clone, and some rows leave it out.

J gene | clone size | V gene | D gene | CDR3 DNA | CDR3 protein
TRBJ2-5 | few | TRBV11-3 | NA | TGTGCCAGCAGCGCGGGGCTAGAGACCCAGTACTTC | CASSAGLETQYF
TRBJ2-5 | NA | TRBV4-1 | NA | TGCGCCAGCAGCCAAGGCGACTGGCAAGAGACCCAGTACTTC | CASSQGDWQETQYF
TRBJ2-1 | NA | TRBV2 | NA | TGTGCCAGCAGCCGCTCAGTAGGGGCCTACAATGAGCAGTTCTTC | CASSRSVGAYNEQFF
TRBJ1-4 | NA | TRBV18 | NA | TGTGCCAGCTCACCAGCAAGCGGGCCCTCGGGTGGTGAAAAACTGTTTTTT | CASSPASGPSGGEKLFF
TRBJ1-3 | NA | TRBV18 | NA | TGTGCCAGCTCACCGGATGGGGGCAACGGAAACACCATATATTTT | CASSPDGGNGNTIYF
TRBJ1-5 | once | TRBV4-1 | NA | TGCGCCAGCAGCCAAGAGCTGGGCAGGCCCAATCAGCCCCAGCATTTT | CASSQELGRPNQPQHF
TRBJ2-7 | NA | TRBV2 | TRBD1 | TGTGCCAGCAGTGAAGCGACAGGGGACTACGAGCAGTACTTC | CASSEATGDYEQYF
TRBJ2-5 | few | TRBV28 | NA | TGTGCCAGCAGTTTTGTACGACAGCAAGAGACCCAGTACTTC | CASSFVRQQETQYF
TRBJ1-5 | NA | TRBV19 | NA | TGTGCCAGTAGTATGTCAGGCAATCAGCCCCAGCATTTT | CASSMSGNQPQHF
TRBJ2-2 | NA | TRBV7-8 | NA | TGTGCCAGCAGCTTAGCGGGGGGGGCGCGAGTCACCGGGGAGCTGTTTTTT | CASSLAGGARVTGELFF
TRBJ1-5 | NA | TRBV6-6 | NA | TGTGCCAGCAGCCCGAGGGAGGGGTCCAATCAGCCCCAGCATTTT | CASSPREGSNQPQHF
TRBJ2-1 | NA | TRBV7-6 | TRBD2 | TGTGCCAGCAGCTCGAGCGGGGGACCCTACAATGAGCAGTTCTTC | CASSSSGGPYNEQFF
TRBJ2-7 | NA | TRBV5-1 | NA | TGCGCCAGCAGCTTGTCGGGTTATGAGCAGTACTTC | CASSLSGYEQYF
TRBJ2-1 | NA | TRBV7-9 | TRBD1 | TGTGCCAGCAGCTTAGTATGGGACAGGGCCCATGAGCAGTTCTTC | CASSLVWDRAHEQFF
TRBJ2-1 | NA | TRBV9 | NA | TGTGCCAGCAGCGTAGATTCAGCGAGCTCCTACAATGAGCAGTTCTTC | CASSVDSASSYNEQFF
TRBJ2-7 | once | TRBV5-4 | NA | TGTGCCAGCTCCCGCCCCGAGAGCTCCTACGAGCAGTACTTC | CASSRPESSYEQYF
TRBJ2-3 | NA | TRBV5-1 | NA | TGCGCCAGCAGCTCCGGGTCAGATACGCAGTATTTT | CASSSGSDTQYF
TRBJ1-1 | few | TRBV4-1 | NA | TGCGCCAGCAGCCCCCGGTCCTGGACAGCTAACACTGAAGCTTTCTTT | CASSPRSWTANTEAFF
TRBJ2-1 | NA | TRBV29-1 | NA | TGCAGCGTTGAATTTCGGTCTCGGTACAATGAGCAGTTCTTC | CSVEFRSRYNEQFF
TRBJ2-1 | NA | TRBV10-2 | TRBD2 | TGCGCCAGCAGGACCGGGACTAGCGGGAGGAATGAGCAGTTCTTC | CASRTGTSGRNEQFF
TRBJ1-4 | NA | TRBV5-6 | TRBD1 | TGTGCCAGCAGCTTCGGGACAGGGGAGGGCGGTCTGTTTTTT | CASSFGTGEGGLFF
TRBJ2-3 | few | TRBV5-1 | TRBD2 | TGCGCCAGCCGGAGCGGGACGAGCACAGATACGCAGTATTTT | CASRSGTSTDTQYF
TRBJ1-4 | NA | TRBV25-1 | NA | TGTGCCAGTAACCACGGGGGTTATGGTGAAAAACTGTTTTTT | CASNHGGYGEKLFF
TRBJ1-2 | NA | TRBV27 | TRBD1 | TGTGCCAGCAGTTTATCAAGGACAGGGTCCTATGGCTACACCTTC | CASSLSRTGSYGYTF
TRBJ1-5 | once | TRBV19 | TRBD1 | TGTGCCAGTAGCCCAGGGGGCGGTCAGCCCCAGCATTTT | CASSPGGGQPQHF
TRBJ1-6 | NA | TRBV19 | NA | TGTGCCAGTAGTAATCGACAGACCTATAATTCACCCCTCCACTTT | CASSNRQTYNSPLHF
TRBJ1-2 | NA | TRBV5-1 | NA | TGCGCCAGCAGCCCAGGGACACGCGGCTACACCTTC | CASSPGTRGYTF
TRBJ2-1 | NA | TRBV6-6 | NA | TGTGCCAGCGCCAGGGAAAACAATGAGCAGTTCTTC | CASARENNEQFF
TRBJ2-7 | NA | TRBV29-1 | NA | TGCAGCGTTGAAGTGCGGAGTTCCTCCTACGAGCAGTACTTC | CSVEVRSSSYEQYF
TRBJ2-1 | NA | TRBV7-3 | TRBD1 | TGTGCCAGCAGTGCAGCAGGGGGCAATGAGCAGTTCTTC | CASSAAGGNEQFF
TRBJ2-3 | NA | TRBV7-3 | TRBD2 | TGTGCCAGCAGCTTAACCGGGAGGGCAACAGATACGCAGTATTTT | CASSLTGRATDTQYF
TRBJ1-1 | few | TRBV7-9 | NA | TGTGCCAGCCGGAGAACGAACACTGAAGCTTTCTTT | CASRRTNTEAFF
TRBJ2-2 | NA | TRBV6-6 | TRBD2 | TGTGCCAGCAGAGTATTCAGCGGGAAGAACACCGGGGAGCTGTTTTTT | CASRVFSGKNTGELFF
TRBJ2-7 | NA | TRBV5-1 | NA | TGCGCCAGCAGCTTGTACAACGGGGTGGAGTCCTACGAGCAGTACTTC | CASSLYNGVESYEQYF
TRBJ2-1 | NA | TRBV9 | NA | TGTGCCAGCAGCGTCGGTTATGCGCGCAATGAGCAGTTCTTC | CASSVGYARNEQFF
TRBJ1-1 | NA | TRBV5-1 | NA | TGCGCCAGCAGCTTGGCATGGGAGGGCACTGAAGCTTTCTTT | CASSLAWEGTEAFF
TRBJ1-5 | NA | TRBV2 | TRBD1 | TGTGCCAGCGGGGGACAGGGCGACAATCAGCCCCAGCATTTT | CASGGQGDNQPQHF
TRBJ2-5 | NA | TRBV27 | TRBD2 | TGTGCCAGCAGAGGACTAGCGACTCAAGAGACCCAGTACTTC | CASRGLATQETQYF
TRBJ2-3 | NA | TRBV5-1 | TRBD1 | TGCGCCAGCAGCTTGGGGGCAGGGGGCCTTTTAGATACGCAGTATTTT | CASSLGAGGLLDTQYF
TRBJ2-2 | once | TRBV5-4 | TRBD2 | TGTGCCAGCAGCTTGGTGGCGGGGGGTGGCGGGGAGCTGTTTTTT | CASSLVAGGGGELFF
TRBJ2-1 | NA | TRBV9 | TRBD1 | TGTGCCAGCAGCAAAGTAGGACAGGCGTACAATGAGCAGTTCTTC | CASSKVGQAYNEQFF
TRBJ2-3 | NA | TRBV9 | TRBD2 | TGTGCCAGCAGCCCGCGGGGGGACGTGGATACGCAGTATTTT | CASSPRGDVDTQYF
TRBJ1-1 | few | TRBV28 | NA | TGTGCCAGCAGTTTAAGAGGGGGGGTTACTGAAGCTTTCTTT | CASSLRGGVTEAFF
TRBJ2-1 | NA | TRBV6-4 | NA | TGTGCCAGCAGTGACTCTGAGACTAGTGATGAGCAGTTCTTC | CASSDSETSDEQFF
TRBJ2-5 | NA | TRBV6-1 | NA | TGTGCCAGCACCCGGGGACTGGAACAAGAGACCCAGTACTTC | CASTRGLEQETQYF
TRBJ2-5 | NA | TRBV7-9 | NA | TGTGCCAGCAGGTACTACAGGGGAGGAGAGACCCAGTACTTC | CASRYYRGGETQYF
TRBJ2-1 | few | TRBV28 | NA | TGTGCCAGCGGTACAGCCCCAAATGAGCAGTTCTTC | CASGTAPNEQFF
TRBJ1-6 | NA | TRBV28 | TRBD1 | TGTGGCCGGGACAGGTTGAATTCACCCCTCCACTTT | CGRDRLNSPLHF
TRBJ2-7 | few | TRBV9 | NA | TGTGCCAGCAGCGAGGGGGCAGGGGGGACCTACGAGCAGTACTTC | CASSEGAGGTYEQYF
TRBJ2-1 | NA | TRBV7-3 | NA | TGTGCCAGCAGCTTATCAAGTCGAGGTGAGCAGTTCTTC | CASSLSSRGEQFF
TRBJ2-7 | NA | TRBV19 | NA | TGTGCCAGTAGTATATCATCAGTCTACGAGCAGTACTTC | CASSISSVYEQYF
TRBJ1-1 | NA | TRBV19 | NA | TGTGCCAGTAGTATGGGGGAGGGGTGGATGAACACTGAAGCTTTCTTT | CASSMGEGWMNTEAFF
TRBJ1-2 | NA | TRBV30 | NA | TGTGCCTGGAGCGGGGTAAGGACTAACTATGGCTACACCTTC | CAWSGVRTNYGYTF
TRBJ1-3 | NA | TRBV7-9 | NA | TGTGCCAGCAGCGTTGGACAGACCTTTGGAAACACCATATATTTT | CASSVGQTFGNTIYF
TRBJ2-7 | NA | TRBV5-6 | TRBD1 | TGTGCCAGCAGCTTGGGGACAGGAGCCTACGAGCAGTACTTC | CASSLGTGAYEQYF
TRBJ1-4 | NA | TRBV11-2 | TRBD1 | TGTGCCAGCAGCTTAGAGGCAGGGGGTAATGAAAAACTGTTTTTT | CASSLEAGGNEKLFF
TRBJ1-1 | NA | TRBV19 | TRBD1 | TGTGCCAGTAGTCCGTTGACAGGGAAAGGCGAAGCTTTCTTT | CASSPLTGKGEAFF